Shown below are 25 T cell receptor delta chains from a single sample sequenced in a study of Vδ1+ human thymocytes. Study-wide findings and caveats: Thymic TRG and TRD repertoires appeared highly polyclonal.

These receptors have no known antigen. The template was reverse-transcribed extracted RNA. CDR3 amplicons came from multiplex PCR with pooled V-gene forward and constant-region reverse primers. TCRdb re-called the multiplex PCR reads via CATT. Of around 56,000 delta-chain clones listed, more than 13% are singletons. The source material was Vdelta1+ gamma-delta thymocytes from the thymus. As to subset: FACS-sorted CD3+ TCRalphabeta- TCRVdelta1+ TCRVdelta2- thymocytes. Receptor source: a girl less than two years old who had congenital heart surgery.

J gene calling gave no result, while the V gene is TRDV3. The germline CDR1 and CDR2 sequences are TVYSNPD and GDNSRS (reference sequence). This CDR3 has 10 amino acids. This CDR3 reads CAFTSPFLTF. Written as DNA, the CDR3 is TGTGCCTTCACCTCCCCGTTCCTTACCTTT.

The table lists this clone with a few counts. The V call is TRDV1, the J call TRDJ1; D is perhaps TRDD2 (5 bases). Trimming left V 9 bases short and J 0 bases short, with 26 bases between. CDR1 and CDR2 from the germline V gene are TSWWSYY and QGS. The CDR3 has 18 amino acids. CDR3 DNA: TGTGCTCTCCTTCAACCTCTACTGTTCCACACACACACCGATAAACTCATCTTT. This codes for CALLQPLLFHTHTDKLIF.

This clone occurred a few times. The V and J genes are TRDV2 and TRDJ1, with TRDD3 matching over 9 bases. Per germline, CDR1 GEAIGNYY and CDR2 EKD. The CDR3 totals 25 residues. Germline trimming cut 4 bases from V and 0 bases from J; bases unmatched to any gene: 35. The CDR3 DNA is TGTGCCTGTGATAACGATCCACAGTTACTTGTACTGGGGGAAAGGGCGTACCCGTACACCGATAAACTCATCTTT. Amino acid sequence: CACDNDPQLLVLGERAYPYTDKLIF.

This chain links TRDV1 with TRDJ1; TRDD3 matches at 10 bases. J gave up 3 bases and V 1 base, and 17 bases lay outside the gene matches. This CDR3 region has 20 residues. Germline CDR1 TSWWSYY, CDR2 QGS. The CDR3 here is CALGEQSSWGGYAVSDKLIF. The CDR3 DNA reads TGTGCTCTTGGGGAACAATCCTCGTGGGGGGGATACGCAGTCTCCGATAAACTCATCTTT.

The table lists this clone with a few counts. The J gene is TRDJ1, the V gene TRAV29/DV5; perhaps TRDD3 as D (5 bases). The germline V gene encodes CDR1 NSMFDY and CDR2 ISSIKDK. The CDR3 covers 21 residues. V lost 0 bases and J 0 bases, leaving 30 bases between the germline ends. The CDR3 nucleotides read TGTGCAGCAAGCGGAGAGGGATCGTTTACGGACCGCCGGGAGAACACCGATAAACTCATCTTT. It specifies CAASGEGSFTDRRENTDKLIF.

This sequence joins TRDV1 and TRDJ1, with TRDD3 matching over 7 bases. The CDR3 loop spans 20 amino acids. Trimming at V came to 1 base and at J to 0 bases, leaving 17 bases not matched to a gene. Germline-derived CDR1 and CDR2 are TSWWSYY and QGS. Here the CDR3 reads CALGERAGTGASRYTDKLIF. CDR3 sequence (DNA): TGTGCTCTTGGGGAACGGGCCGGTACTGGGGCCTCGAGGTACACCGATAAACTCATCTTT.

This clone has only a few counts. Other nucleotide sequences from this sample produce the same CDR3. This sequence joins TRDV1 and TRDJ1; 7 positions match TRDD3. Trimming at V came to 7 bases and at J to 0 bases, leaving 14 bases not matched to a gene. Germline lookup yields CDR1 TSWWSYY and CDR2 QGS. The CDR3 runs 17 residues. CDR3 nucleotides: TGTGCTCTTGTGATCTGGGGGGCGAACCCTTACACCGATAAACTCATCTTT. Amino acids: CALVIWGANPYTDKLIF.

V usage is TRDV1 and J usage is TRDJ1; 9 bases match TRDD3. Germline V CDR1 and CDR2: TSWWSYY, QGS. The CDR3 sequence is 19 residues long. The V gene end was trimmed by 1 base and the J gene end by 0 bases; junction bases not matched to a gene: 12. The CDR3 sequence is CALGEQGTSLGEDTDKLIF. CDR3 DNA sequence: TGTGCTCTTGGGGAACAAGGGACTTCACTGGGGGAGGACACCGATAAACTCATCTTT.

This clone turned up a few times. The chain combines TRDV1 with TRDJ1; no firm D call. CDR3 size: 17 residues. CDR1 is TSWWSYY and CDR2 is QGS in the germline V gene. The V gene lost 3 bases and the J gene lost 0 bases, with 17 bases spanning the gap. DNA for the CDR3: TGTGCTCTTGGGGACTCGGAACCGGACCCATACACCGATAAACTCATCTTT. This codes for CALGDSEPDPYTDKLIF.

The chain employs TRDV2 and TRDJ1, with TRDD3 matching 7 bases. The CDR3 is made up of 19 amino acids. Germline V gives CDR1 GEAIGNYY, CDR2 EKD. V lost 3 bases, J lost 1 base, and 19 bases stayed unmatched. Here the CDR3 DNA reads TGTGCCTGTGACCCCCGGACCAATATCTGGGGGCAGGCCACCGATAAACTCATCTTT. Translating it yields CACDPRTNIWGQATDKLIF.

In this sample, this clone turned up a few times. V and J are TRDV1 and TRDJ1; TRDD3 matches 12 bases. CDR1 and CDR2 from the germline V gene are TSWWSYY and QGS. The V gene end was trimmed by 1 base and the J gene end by 0 bases; junction bases not matched to a gene: 12. The CDR3 extends over 20 amino acids. CDR3 residues: CALGERCPLGDTPYTDKLIF. CDR3 bases: TGTGCTCTTGGGGAACGGTGTCCACTGGGGGATACCCCATACACCGATAAACTCATCTTT.

As for this clone: At one of its ends the junction is not consistent with the germline gene, which may arise from a read error. The identical CDR3 is also encoded by other nucleotide sequences in the sample. The chain employs TRDV1 and TRDJ1; 9 bases line up with TRDD3. The CDR3 contains 15 residues. The germline V gene has CDR1 TSWWSYY and CDR2 QGS. The CDR3 here is CALARAGGCEIKPIF. DNA of the CDR3: TGTGCTCTTGCTAGGGCTGGGGGATGTGAGATTAAACCCATCTTT.

The chain is built from TRDV1 and TRDJ1, with a possible D match to TRDD2 (5 bases). This CDR3 has 13 amino acids. Looked up from germline, CDR1 is TSWWSYY and CDR2 is QGS. Trimming removed 2 bases at V and 10 bases at J, with 14 bases between. The CDR3 loop reads CALGETVLRPLIF. Written as DNA, the CDR3 is TGTGCTCTTGGGGAAACGGTCCTAAGGCCACTCATCTTT.

The sample holds a few counts of this clone. The chain carries TRDV1 and TRDJ1; 9 bases agree with TRDD3. The CDR3 length is 19 residues. Trimming took 5 bases from V and 0 from J; bases not matched to a gene: 16. Germline assignment: CDR1 TSWWSYY and CDR2 QGS. This CDR3 reads CALGNRFPLLGEYTDKLIF. In DNA, the CDR3 is TGTGCTCTTGGGAATCGATTCCCACTACTGGGGGAATACACCGATAAACTCATCTTT.

This clone was seen only once. The chain employs TRDV1 and TRDJ1; D possibly corresponds to TRDD3 (5 bases). V was clipped by 0 bases and J by 0 bases, with 23 bases between them. The CDR3 length is 20 residues. Germline CDR1 is TSWWSYY and CDR2 is QGS. The CDR3 loop reads CALGELCLQVLEDYTDKLIF. The DNA for the CDR3 is TGTGCTCTTGGGGAACTCTGTCTTCAAGTACTGGAGGACTACACCGATAAACTCATCTTT.

This sequence joins TRDV1 and TRDJ1; the D gene could be TRDD1 or TRDD3 (5 bases each). The CDR3 covers 17 residues. Trimming left V 0 bases short and J 2 bases short, with 16 bases between. CDR1 and CDR2 (germline): TSWWSYY, QGS. In DNA form, the CDR3 reads TGTGCTCTTGGGGAACTTCCCGAAATGTGGGATACCGATAAACTCATCTTT. It codes for CALGELPEMWDTDKLIF.

In its sample, this clone was seen a few times. The rearrangement uses TRDV1 and TRDJ1; 9 nucleotides align to TRDD3. This CDR3 is 17 amino acids long. In germline, CDR1 is TSWWSYY, CDR2 QGS. V lost 0 bases, J lost 1 base, and 6 bases stayed unmatched. The CDR3 reads CALGELGRGYATDKLIF. DNA for the CDR3: TGTGCTCTTGGGGAACTGGGACGGGGATACGCCACCGATAAACTCATCTTT.

This clone was seen more than once but under ten times. V is TRDV1 and J is TRDJ1; TRDD3 agrees at 12 bases. CDR1 is TSWWSYY, CDR2 QGS, per germline. The ends lost 3 bases at V and 0 bases at J; junction bases unmatched: 20. The CDR3 runs 22 residues. CDR3 coding DNA: TGTGCTCTTGGGGAGACGGGGACCTCTGGGGGATACGCGCGGGCGTACACCGATAAACTCATCTTT. As protein: CALGETGTSGGYARAYTDKLIF.

The chain joins TRDV1 to TRDJ1, with TRDD3 as a possible D gene (6 bases). Looked up from germline, CDR1 is TSWWSYY and CDR2 is QGS. This CDR3 spans 20 amino acids. The ends were cut back, 4 bases at V and 3 bases at J, with 30 bases in the middle. CDR3 residues: CALGAPAYDRTGRDADKLIF. The DNA of the CDR3 is TGTGCTCTTGGGGCCCCCGCTTACGATAGGACTGGGAGGGATGCCGATAAACTCATCTTT.

This clone appeared a few times. The chain has TRDV1 and TRDJ1; D gene ambiguous. With 4 bases removed from V and 0 bases from J, the gap between germline ends came to 21 bases. Germline V CDR1 and CDR2: TSWWSYY, QGS. The CDR3 has 18 amino acids. CDR3 loop: CALGGHKVFVGYTDKLIF. In nucleotides, the CDR3 is TGTGCTCTTGGGGGACACAAGGTATTCGTCGGGTACACCGATAAACTCATCTTT.

The sample holds a few counts of this clone. The J gene is TRDJ1, the V gene TRDV1, with D perhaps matching TRDD2 or TRDD3 (7 bases each). Germline V gives CDR1 TSWWSYY, CDR2 QGS. The CDR3 consists of 21 residues. V lost 5 bases and J 10 bases, leaving 41 bases between the germline ends. The CDR3 here is CALGTQTGVPTFFSIGSRLIF. CDR3 in DNA: TGTGCTCTTGGGACCCAGACTGGGGTTCCTACGTTCTTCTCCATCGGGTCTAGACTCATCTTT.

The chain has TRDV1 and TRDJ1; D not certain. V was shortened by 4 bases and J by 0 bases, with 21 bases between the two germline ends. This CDR3 comprises 18 residues. Looked up from germline, CDR1 is TSWWSYY and CDR2 is QGS. The CDR3 spells CALGGPPRVPPYTDKLIF. CDR3 sequence (DNA): TGTGCTCTTGGGGGGCCTCCAAGGGTCCCCCCGTACACCGATAAACTCATCTTT.

The chain carries TRDV1 and TRDJ1; 7 bases align to TRDD3. Looked up from germline, CDR1 is TSWWSYY and CDR2 is QGS. CDR3 length equals 20 residues. J gave up 0 bases and V 2 bases, and 18 bases lay outside the gene matches. CDR3 in DNA: TGTGCTCTTGGGGAAGCCCAAGGGGAGTACTGGGGCTATTACACCGATAAACTCATCTTT. Encoded protein: CALGEAQGEYWGYYTDKLIF.

V gene TRDV1 combines with J gene TRDJ1; TRDD3 aligns across 10 bases. The CDR3 sequence is 20 residues long. CDR1 TSWWSYY and CDR2 QGS come from the germline V gene. V was clipped by 2 bases and J by 7 bases; unmatched bases: 22. The CDR3 loop reads CALGEDPPTYWGMEEGKLIF. CDR3 nucleotides: TGTGCTCTTGGGGAAGATCCTCCAACTTACTGGGGGATGGAGGAGGGTAAACTCATCTTT.

The chain uses TRDV1 and TRDJ1, with 9 bases lining up with TRDD3. Germline V gene data show CDR1 as TSWWSYY and CDR2 as QGS. V shed 6 bases, J shed 2 bases, and the junction held 19 bases outside the gene matches. The CDR3 loop spans 19 amino acids. CDR3: CALGIDGLLSGGWTDKLIF. As DNA, the CDR3 is TGTGCTCTTGGAATAGACGGCCTTCTTTCTGGGGGATGGACCGATAAACTCATCTTT.